The 30 T cell receptor beta chains in this list originate from one sample, sequenced in a study of shared clonotypes between healthy human individuals (dated by TCRdb to between 2020 and 2021). Preparation of the library involved the immunoSEQ multiplex PCR assay. TCRdb took over this immuneACCESS table, retaining in-frame rearrangements with V and J assigned. Such tables are incomplete; in checked studies, under half of the missing clones stem from an unresolved V gene, and the remainder is unexplained. Here the sample has more than 1.2 million clones; approximately 98.5% occur a single time. The ten largest clonotypes hold approximately 0.4% of the sample. Sequenced material: naive CD4+ T cells sorted from blood. Reading the label with the study, this specimen's cell subset or site is: CD45RA+ positively selected. The receptor source for this set is a man aged 25-40 years in good health.

The CDR3 DNA reads TGTGCCAGTAGTATCTGGGTTAGTCAGCCCCAGCATTTT. Its protein is CASSIWVSQPQHF. The gene calls are TRBV19 and TRBJ1-5; D is undetermined. Germline CDR1 reads LNHDA; CDR2 reads SQIVND (reference sequence). Trimming took 3 bases from V and 6 from J, leaving 9 bases between them. This CDR3 has 13 residues.

The chain carries TRBV5-1 and TRBJ1-4; D is ambiguous. Germline-derived CDR1 and CDR2 are SGHRS and YFSETQ. Trimming took 0 bases from V and 5 from J, leaving 11 bases between them. The CDR3 has 15 amino acids. The CDR3 DNA sequence: TGCGCCAGCAGCTTGGGCCTCGGAGGGAATGAAAAACTGTTTTTT. This encodes CASSLGLGGNEKLFF.

This clone was detected only once. This sample includes further DNA sequences coding for the same CDR3. The chain carries TRBV5-1 and TRBJ1-1; D is uncertain. The V and J ends lost 1 base and 1 base respectively, with 5 bases between them. CDR1 SGHRS and CDR2 YFSETQ come from the germline V gene. The CDR3 is 13 amino acids. In DNA, the CDR3 is TGCGCCAGCAGCTTGAGGGAGAACACTGAAGCTTTCTTT. This encodes CASSLRENTEAFF.

V and J are TRBV4-1 and TRBJ1-1; no clear D gene. With 0 bases removed from V and 0 bases from J, the gap between germline ends came to 8 bases. The CDR3 loop spans 15 amino acids. Germline assignment: CDR1 MGHRA and CDR2 YSYEKL. CDR3 sequence reads: CASSQEGLVNTEAFF. In DNA, the CDR3 is TGCGCCAGCAGCCAAGAAGGGCTGGTGAACACTGAAGCTTTCTTT.

The chain links TRBV7-2 to TRBJ2-5; 9 nucleotides align to TRBD1. CDR1 and CDR2 from the germline V gene are SGHTA and FQGNSA. V lost 3 bases and J lost 4; bases outside the gene matches: 3. The length of the CDR3 is 14 residues. The CDR3 DNA reads as TGTGCCAGCAGCTTTGACAGGGGGACAGAGACCCAGTACTTC. It codes for CASSFDRGTETQYF.

The J gene is TRBJ2-1, the V gene TRBV19; possible D gene TRBD2, 6 bases. V was pared by 0 bases and J by 5 bases, with 14 bases between. Germline V gene lookup returns CDR1 LNHDA and CDR2 SQIVND (reference sequence). This CDR3 has 16 residues. The CDR3 sequence is CASSIDRSSVDNEQFF. CDR3 sequence (DNA): TGTGCCAGTAGTATAGATCGGTCTAGCGTAGACAATGAGCAGTTCTTC.

The CDR3: CAINPAGVTYEQYF. Here the CDR3 DNA reads TGTGCCATCAACCCGGCGGGGGTAACCTACGAGCAGTACTTC. The gene calls are TRBV10-3 and TRBJ2-7; 7 positions agree with TRBD2. Germline assignment: CDR1 ENHRY and CDR2 SYGVKD. The ends lost 7 bases at V and 2 bases at J; junction bases unmatched: 8. This CDR3 is 14 amino acids long.

Turning to this clone: Different DNA sequences within this sample yield the same CDR3. The V gene is TRBV18, the J gene TRBJ1-4; no reliable D call. V lost 0 bases to trimming and J lost 3 bases, with 2 bases between them. This CDR3 comprises 13 residues. Per germline, CDR1 KGHSH and CDR2 LQKENI. This CDR3 is CASSPPSNEKLFF. In nucleotides, the CDR3 is TGTGCCAGCTCACCACCGTCTAATGAAAAACTGTTTTTT.

The J gene is TRBJ1-1, the V gene TRBV5-1, with D hard to call. Trimming removed 6 bases at V and 3 bases at J, with 24 bases between. The CDR3 totals 17 residues. CDR1 and CDR2 from the germline V gene are SGHRS and YFSETQ. The CDR3 protein is CASNQTPTGSGDTEAFF. CDR3 DNA sequence: TGCGCCAGCAACCAAACTCCTACCGGTTCTGGGGACACTGAAGCTTTCTTT. Filled out from reference TRBV5-1 and TRBJ1-1, the complete variable domain reads KAGVTQTPRYLIKTRGQQVTLSCSPISGHRSVSWYQQTPGQGLQFLFEYFSETQRNKGNFPGRFSGRQFSNSRSEMNVSTLELGDSALYLCASNQTPTGSGDTEAFFGQGTRLTVV.

This chain links TRBV5-6 with TRBJ2-5; the D gene could be TRBD1 or TRBD2 (6 bases each). V was clipped by 4 bases and J by 1 base, with 14 bases between them. Germline V gene lookup returns CDR1 SGHDT and CDR2 YYEEEE. This CDR3 has 15 residues. Here the CDR3 reads CASSPNGGFQETQYF. The CDR3 DNA reads TGTGCCAGCAGCCCGAACGGGGGCTTCCAAGAGACCCAGTACTTC. Drawing the rest from reference TRBV5-6 and TRBJ2-5, the complete variable domain is DAGVTQSPTHLIKTRGQQVTLRCSPKSGHDTVSWYQQALGQGPQFIFQYYEEEERQRGNFPDRFSGHQFPNYSSELNVNALLLGDSALYLCASSPNGGFQETQYFGPGTRLLVL.

This clone was seen just once. The chain carries TRBV5-1 and TRBJ2-7; 11 bases are shared with TRBD1. Germline V CDR1 and CDR2: SGHRS, YFSETQ. The CDR3 totals 14 residues. The J segment lost 4 bases and the V segment lost 7 bases, leaving 7 bases of the junction unmatched. The CDR3 loop reads CASRSGTGGYEQYF. For the CDR3, the DNA is TGCGCCAGCCGCTCCGGGACAGGGGGGTACGAGCAGTACTTC.

This chain uses TRBV2 with TRBJ1-1; no clear D gene. V was pared by 1 base and J by 3 bases, with 6 bases between. In germline, CDR1 is SNHLY, CDR2 FYNNEI. The CDR3 extends over 13 amino acids. CDR3 sequence (DNA): TGTGCCAGCAGTGAAGGGGTTTACACTGAAGCTTTCTTT. Amino acid sequence: CASSEGVYTEAFF.

The chain combines TRBV7-2 with TRBJ2-7; no clear D gene. V lost 0 bases to trimming and J lost 3 bases, with 12 bases between them. The CDR3 spans 15 residues. Germline CDR1 SGHTA, CDR2 FQGNSA. The CDR3 nucleotides read TGTGCCAGCAGCTTAGCGTCGACTCTCAACTACGAGCAGTACTTC. Translating gives CASSLASTLNYEQYF.

The chain recombines TRBV9 with TRBJ2-3; D gene ambiguous. The V end lost 4 bases, the J end lost 2 bases, and 8 bases lay between the germline ends. In germline, CDR1 is SGDLS, CDR2 YYNGEE. The CDR3 is 13 amino acids. The CDR3 nucleotides read TGTGCCAGCAGCCACCGGGTCACAGATACGCAGTATTTT. It specifies CASSHRVTDTQYF.

The chain carries TRBV7-3 and TRBJ2-1, with D perhaps TRBD1 (5 bases). The V and J ends lost 5 bases and 9 bases respectively, with 20 bases between them. The CDR3 is 15 residues long. Germline CDR1 is SGHTA and CDR2 is FQGTGA. In nucleotides, the CDR3 is TGTGCCAGCAGCCCCAGGGTCCCCGGTTACGGTGAGCAGTTCTTC. This gives the protein CASSPRVPGYGEQFF.

Turning to this clone: Distinct nucleotide sequences in the sample also encode this CDR3. V gene TRBV18 combines with J gene TRBJ2-5, with D perhaps TRBD2 (5 bases). Germline CDR1 KGHSH, CDR2 LQKENI. The CDR3 consists of 12 residues. Trimming took off 2 bases at V and 4 bases at J, with 5 bases between the two ends. The CDR3 sequence is CASSPGRETQYF. As DNA, the CDR3 is TGTGCCAGCTCACCAGGGAGAGAGACCCAGTACTTC.

V gene TRBV11-2 combines with J gene TRBJ1-4; D is perhaps TRBD1 (5 bases). The V gene lost 2 bases and the J gene lost 8 bases, with 12 bases spanning the gap. Germline V CDR1 and CDR2: SGHAT, FQNNGV. The CDR3 runs to 14 residues. CDR3 amino acids: CASSLKRKGEKLFF. In DNA, the CDR3 is TGTGCCAGCAGCTTAAAGCGAAAGGGGGAAAAACTGTTTTTT.

This chain uses TRBV5-6 with TRBJ1-1; D possibly corresponds to TRBD1 (5 bases). This CDR3 has 15 amino acids. The germline gives CDR1 SGHDT, CDR2 YYEEEE. With 4 bases removed from V and 5 bases from J, the gap between germline ends came to 18 bases. The CDR3 nucleotides are TGTGCCAGCAGCGACGATTCGGCAGGGCGGACTGAAGCTTTCTTT. Its translation is CASSDDSAGRTEAFF.

The chain carries TRBV29-1 and TRBJ2-7; 7 bases agree with TRBD1. Per the germline V gene, CDR1 is SQVTM and CDR2 is ANQGSEA. The junction had 6 bases not matched to a gene; V was cut back by 5 bases and J by 2 bases. The CDR3 is made up of 13 amino acids. This chain's CDR3 is CSVTGQKTYEQYF. As DNA, the CDR3 is TGCAGCGTTACGGGACAGAAGACCTACGAGCAGTACTTC.

The chain combines TRBV28 with TRBJ1-2; weak D call: TRBD1 (5 bases). V shed 8 bases and J shed 7 bases, with 17 bases lying between them. Looked up from germline, CDR1 is MDHEN and CDR2 is SYDVKM. This CDR3 contains 13 residues. CDR3 amino acids: CASLGTPRSGYTF. In nucleotides, the CDR3 is TGTGCCAGCCTTGGGACCCCAAGGAGTGGCTACACCTTC.

V is TRBV2 and J is TRBJ1-1, with 8 bases identical to TRBD1. The CDR3 loop spans 14 amino acids. The V gene's germline CDR1 is SNHLY and CDR2 FYNNEI. V was pared by 4 bases and J by 2 bases, with 3 bases of the junction left unmatched. The DNA for the CDR3 is TGTGCCAGCAGTGGAGGACAGGGCAACACTGAAGCTTTCTTT. Its protein is CASSGGQGNTEAFF.

J is TRBJ2-1 and V is TRBV15, with 13 positions matching TRBD2. The germline V gene encodes CDR1 LNHNV and CDR2 YYDKDF (reference sequence). Germline trimming cut 2 bases from V and 9 bases from J; bases unmatched to any gene: 7. The CDR3 is made up of 16 amino acids. The CDR3 nucleotides are TGTGCCACCAGCAGATCGGGACTAGCGGGAATTGGTGAGCAGTTCTTC. Translated: CATSRSGLAGIGEQFF.

The chain joins TRBV7-2 to TRBJ2-3, with no clear D. The CDR3 contains 18 residues. The germline V gene has CDR1 SGHTA and CDR2 FQGNSA. The ends were cut back, 4 bases at V and 2 bases at J, with 22 bases in the middle. CDR3 nucleotide sequence: TGTGCCAGCAGCTCGCGAGTGCTGACTGGAAGTACCACAGATACGCAGTATTTT. The encoded protein is CASSSRVLTGSTTDTQYF.

V gene TRBV5-1 combines with J gene TRBJ2-5; D gene uncertain. The germline V and J ends were trimmed by 6 bases and 1 base, with 16 bases remaining between them. The V gene's germline CDR1 is SGHRS and CDR2 YFSETQ. CDR3 length equals 15 residues. The CDR3 sequence is CASTLEDYFQETQYF. CDR3 coding DNA: TGCGCCAGCACTCTAGAGGATTACTTCCAAGAGACCCAGTACTTC.

V usage is TRBV28 and J usage is TRBJ1-4; 8 nucleotides align to TRBD1. The junction had 5 bases not matched to a gene; V was cut back by 5 bases and J by 3 bases. Germline CDR1 MDHEN, CDR2 SYDVKM. This CDR3 is built from 15 residues. The CDR3 bases are TGTGCCAGCAGTAACAGGGGGAGGTCTAATGAAAAACTGTTTTTT. Its protein product is CASSNRGRSNEKLFF. The whole variable domain, filled in from reference TRBV28 and TRBJ1-4, reads DVKVTQSSRYLVKRTGEKVFLECVQDMDHENMFWYRQDPGLGLRLIYFSYDVKMKEKGDIPEGYSVSREKKERFSLILESASTNQTSMYLCASSNRGRSNEKLFFGSGTQLSVL.

J is TRBJ2-1 and V is TRBV12-5; weak D call: TRBD1 (5 bases). This CDR3 has 13 amino acids. V was cut by 6 bases and J by 5 bases, with 11 bases left in between. CDR1 LGHNT and CDR2 FRNRAP come from the germline V gene. The CDR3 DNA follows: TGTGCTAGTGGGGCAGGGAACGACAATGAGCAGTTCTTC. Amino acid sequence: CASGAGNDNEQFF. Full variable domain (remainder filled in from reference TRBV12-5 and TRBJ2-1): DARVTQTPRHKVTEMGQEVTMRCQPILGHNTVFWYRQTMMQGLELLAYFRNRAPLDDSGMPKDRFSAEMPDATLATLKIQPSEPRDSAVYFCASGAGNDNEQFFGPGTRLTVL.

J is TRBJ1-1 and V is TRBV5-8, with no clear D. Per germline, CDR1 SGHTS and CDR2 YDEGEE. The length of the CDR3 is 13 residues. Trimming took off 1 base at V and 1 base at J, with 5 bases between the two ends. The DNA for the CDR3 is TGTGCCAGCAGCTTGAAACAGAACACTGAAGCTTTCTTT. Its protein is CASSLKQNTEAFF.

Notes on this clone: One end of the junction is discordant with germline, which a read error may explain. The gene calls are TRBV10-3 and TRBJ2-5, with 8 bases that match TRBD2. From germline, CDR1 is ENHRY and CDR2 SYGVKD. The length of the CDR3 is 13 residues. The DNA of the CDR3 is TGTGCCATCAGTGAGTCAACCAGGACTAGCTCCAACTTC. Amino acids: CAISESTRTSSNF.

The V and J genes are TRBV11-2 and TRBJ2-1; tentatively, D is TRBD1 or TRBD2 (6 bases each). This CDR3 has 15 residues. The germline V gene encodes CDR1 SGHAT and CDR2 FQNNGV. The V and J ends lost 0 bases and 8 bases respectively, with 14 bases between them. This CDR3 is CASSLDGGTSYEQFF. CDR3 coding DNA: TGTGCCAGCAGCTTAGATGGGGGGACATCGTATGAGCAGTTCTTC.

Comment on this clone: Other DNA sequences in this sample translate to the same CDR3. The rearrangement joins TRBV4-3 to TRBJ2-5; D unresolved. The CDR3 contains 13 residues. Germline V gene sequence: CDR1 LGHNA, CDR2 YSLEER. Trimming left V 1 base short and J 5 bases short, with 8 bases between. CDR3 amino acids: CASSQGLPETQYF. The CDR3, as DNA: TGCGCCAGCAGCCAAGGCCTCCCCGAGACCCAGTACTTC.